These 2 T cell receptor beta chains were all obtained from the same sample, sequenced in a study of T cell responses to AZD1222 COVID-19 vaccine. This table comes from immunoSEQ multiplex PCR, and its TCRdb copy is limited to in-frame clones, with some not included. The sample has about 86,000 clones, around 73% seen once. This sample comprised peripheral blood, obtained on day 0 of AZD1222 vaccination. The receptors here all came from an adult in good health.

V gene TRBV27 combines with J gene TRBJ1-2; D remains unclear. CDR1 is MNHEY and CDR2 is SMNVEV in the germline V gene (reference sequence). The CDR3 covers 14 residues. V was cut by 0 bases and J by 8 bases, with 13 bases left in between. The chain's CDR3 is CASSLSGGMGGYTF. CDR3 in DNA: TGTGCCAGCAGTTTATCCGGCGGGATGGGGGGCTACACCTTC.

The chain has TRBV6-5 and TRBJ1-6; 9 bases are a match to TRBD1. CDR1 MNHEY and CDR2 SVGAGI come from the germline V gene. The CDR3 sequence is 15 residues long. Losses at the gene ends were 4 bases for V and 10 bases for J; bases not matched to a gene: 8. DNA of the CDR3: TGTGCCAGCAGTTTCTTAACAGGGGGCAACTCACCCCTCCACTTT. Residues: CASSFLTGGNSPLHF.